This T cell receptor (beta chain) appears in the sequencing data of a study of blood T cell repertoires in COVID-19 (dated by TCRdb to the early 2020s). As for the study more broadly: Samples covering the acute and convalescent phases of COVID-19 were provided by collaborators in the United States, Italy and Spain. Where available, HLA class I and class II types were obtained from metadata supplied by the sample provider rather than from assay-based typing. The material from the prospective study consisted of cDNA or gDNA derived from T cells, B-cell-depleted T cells, or PBMCs. The samples were drawn from two sources: the first 160 participants of the ongoing ImmuneRACE study, and some 1,300 subjects contributed by 6 global collaborators. A de-identified subject ID, COVID-19 status, age in years and sex were almost always included in the sample metadata. The repertoires were made available in a free public database intended to serve as a resource for research on the immune response to SARS-CoV-2. Subjects who had been exposed to COVID-19, were actively infected with it, or had recovered from it provided the deeply sampled blood TCRbeta repertoires that made up the dataset.

V loses 4 bases, J loses 0 bases, and the germline ends lie 10 bases apart. The CDR3, from cysteine to phenylalanine, totals 14 residues. Only CDR3 DNA remains: 42 bases, in frame from the first base. The germline V gene sets CDR1 to SQVTM and CDR2 to ANQGSEA. On this clone: There is no known antigen for this receptor. No base qualities exist here, and no much larger clone lies one base off it.

The immunoSEQ Assay, a bias-controlled multiplex PCR, was used to amplify TCRbeta CDR3 regions from genomic DNA. In the paper's pipeline: The number of nucleated cells in each sample was estimated by amplification of reference gene primers within the assay. To quantify the absolute abundance of each unique TCRbeta CDR3 rearrangement, sequence reads were collapsed and filtered. For each sample, productive Simpson clonality was calculated as the square root of Simpson's diversity index across productive rearrangements. TCRdb took over this immuneACCESS table, retaining in-frame rearrangements with V and J assigned. Such tables are incomplete; in checked studies, under half of the missing clones stem from an unresolved V gene, and the remainder is unexplained. That table gives V, J and clone size, and the DNA gave D and trimming. The sample includes 200,000 to 250,000 clones, with over 90% observed a single time. Around 0.9% of the sample comes from the top ten.

Overall results and qualifications from the work: Clinical and demographic metadata were provided uncurated, with the amount varying by source and participant.

At one collaborating source in Seattle, patients were enrolled during active infection and were followed longitudinally through the course of disease. Collaborating institutions collected whole blood in K2EDTA tubes following their own protocols. For TCRbeta analysis, collaborators shipped samples in one of three forms: frozen whole blood, isolated PBMCs, or DNA extracted from either of those sample types. The receptor comes from a man aged 25-45 years with COVID-19, enrolled during active disease. The rearrangement combines TRBV29-1 with TRBJ1-3; the D segment cannot be called with confidence. Material for sequencing was peripheral blood. The nucleotides are TGCAGCGTTGCAAAAACCAGCTCTGGAAACACCATATATTTT. Its coded protein is CSVAKTSSGNTIYF.